This T cell receptor beta chain was profiled in a study of blood T cell repertoires in COVID-19. Clones were sequenced by immunoSEQ multiplex PCR, and TCRdb holds only the in-frame ones, with some missing. The sample yields hundreds of thousands of clones, roughly 88% seen once. Germline V gives CDR1 MNHEY, CDR2 SMNVEV (reference sequence). The CDR3 length is 14 residues. V was pared by 6 bases and J by 4 bases, with 13 bases between. The chain uses TRBV27 and TRBJ2-1; perhaps TRBD2 as D (6 bases). The sample comprised PBMCs or T cells enriched from blood (not recorded which). The source is a woman aged 45-59 years with acute COVID-19. The CDR3 protein is CASRPGLGYNEQFF. CDR3 nucleotide sequence: TGTGCCAGCAGGCCGGGACTCGGGTACAATGAGCAGTTCTTC.